This T cell receptor beta chain stems from a study of cytomegalovirus exposure and HLA in healthy donors (TCRdb year 2017). Turning to the overall study: In an earlier analysis of some 550 of the donors, under 300 Gb of sequence data and some 120 million unique TCR beta sequences from about 190 million T cells were reported. Approximately 310 gigabases of sequencing data and around 88 million unique TCR sequences made up an early release that covered under 750 HLA-typed donors. On average, around 240,000 unique TCR beta nucleotide sequences were sequenced per donor among some 420 genotyped donors of the cohort, with roughly 18% of those sequences being non-productive. Typing coverage varied by locus: 629-630 donors for A, B, C, DRB1 and DQB1; roughly 510 for DQA1; around 570 for DPA1; around 450 for DPB1. A later analysis re-analyzed previously published TCR beta repertoires from 500 to 700 donors and added high-resolution HLA genotyping to study TCR occurrence patterns. Every discovery cohort repertoire had been produced on one sequencing platform. In the later analysis, no new phenotypic data were used to find candidate immune exposures; instead, reliance was placed on TCR beta sequences and their occurrence across donors. Donor age, sex, ethnicity and CMV serostatus were compiled alongside the repertoire data. Genome-wide SNP genotypes for about 65% of the roughly 700 donors were used in a later genetic analysis, which treated that subset as a discovery cohort. Along with the roughly 700-subject first cohort, a separate validation cohort of over 90 different subjects was used. To predict cytomegalovirus infection status, the study combined high-throughput TCR immunosequencing, statistical association of individual TCRs with disease status, and machine learning. Of the 350 to 450 genotyped donors, 81% fell in the genetic ancestry cluster associated with self-reported Caucasian donors. A few DR-DQ haplotypes were handled as single units for association and clustering because linkage in the cohort was strong. The study aimed to test whether signatures of past pathogen exposure could be identified by cataloging public T cell receptors. Using immunosequencing, the study profiled T cell repertoires from about 650 subjects and related those repertoires to cytomegalovirus serostatus. HLA typing included class I and class II loci at four-digit resolution. In an earlier analysis of more than 550 of the donors, high-throughput TCR beta sequencing was used to judge whether each TCR beta V gene segment behaved as functional or pseudogenic.

This clone was detected only a few times. Its specific antigen is unknown. No clone much larger than this one lies a single base away; base qualities are absent. Study-level results and caveats: Some IMGT-functional V segments, including TRBV6-2 and TRBV6-3, could not be distinguished by the 87-base-pair reads and were therefore excluded. In a later analysis, TCR association rates were found to vary across HLA loci, with the most associated TCRs seen for DRB1 alleles and the fewest for HLA-C alleles. An association between a missense DCLRE1C variant and V-gene and J-gene trimming of TCR beta chains was found in a later genetic analysis and replicated in an independent cohort. A further reported finding was that TCR beta sequences accurately predicted the HLA-A and HLA-B alleles for most subjects in the first cohort. A later analysis found that HLA-associated TCR beta chains were more clonally expanded and had lower generation probabilities than equally common non-associated chains. Roughly uniform sequencing depth across donors was assumed in presence/absence analyses, although this assumption may not hold. Several of the top co-occurrence clusters appeared to be linked to parvovirus B19, influenza, CMV and Epstein-Barr virus, according to a later analysis. Correlated functional status among segregating V segments might reflect linkage disequilibrium, but an unknown experimental factor could not be ruled out. Most TCR sequences were seen in very few donors, while some public TCRs were found in many individuals. Broadly in line with IMGT annotations, most TCR beta V segments showed up in productive rearrangements about 90% or about 30% of the time in an earlier analysis of under 700 of the donors. Only TCR beta chains were sequenced in this cohort, and the absence of alpha or paired-chain data limited detectable features. A later analysis associated 16,951 TCR beta sequences with specific HLA alleles at a false discovery rate of 0.05. When HLA alleles, especially DR and DQ, strongly co-occurred, attributing TCR associations to individual alleles was difficult. The earlier analysis of about 600 of the donors excluded approximately 17 rarely observed V segments, including chromosome 9 orphons, because counts were too low. Three of the identified cytomegalovirus-associated TCR beta chains were confirmed in vitro to be specific for cytomegalovirus antigens. Because HLA typing was unavailable for some donors at each locus, only the typed subset was used in association tests. The sequencing pipeline was judged likely to have produced a cluster of highly shared sequence variants as a technical artifact. A total of 150 to 200 TCR beta chains were listed by the study as associated with cytomegalovirus. Most CMV-associated TCR beta chains appeared to be HLA-restricted in a later analysis, and the HLA associations seemed to be driven largely by CMV exposure. In both the original and validation cohorts, the classifier was reported to diagnose cytomegalovirus status with high specificity and sensitivity. For the cohort, immune exposure information was limited to CMV serostatus. It was suggested by the authors that the approach could potentially be generalized to other disease states and immunological phenotypes. In a later genetic analysis, fewer N-insertions in productive TCRs were reported among donors in an Asian-associated ancestry cluster than the roughly 700-donor mean.

Library prep was done by the immunoSEQ multiplex PCR assay. For the multiplex PCR, a mixture combining 60 forward primers for TCR Vbeta segments and 13 reverse primers for TCR Jbeta segments was used. The CDR3 region of rearranged TCR beta genes was amplified from genomic DNA by a multiplex PCR assay. The amplified TCR beta libraries were sequenced on the Illumina HiSeq System as 87-base-pair reads. Processing in the source paper ran as follows. A later analysis tallied roughly 80 million unique TCR beta chains across the roughly 610 repertoires, and about 12 million of those chains were shared by two or more donors. A nearest-neighbor algorithm error-corrected the raw reads and collapsed the reads into unique sequences, merging closely related sequences to remove PCR and sequencing errors. CDR3 sequences were aligned to IMGT reference sequences to assign V, D and J gene segments. For a sequence to be retained, a match of at least six nucleotides was required to both a V gene segment and a J gene segment. Rearrangements were classified as productive when the CDR3 lacked stop codons and remained in frame with V and J, and all other rearrangements were classified as non-productive. CDR3 was defined by IMGT convention, running from the second conserved V-encoded cysteine to the conserved J-encoded phenylalanine. Sequences without an unambiguous match to a single V gene segment were excluded from the earlier analysis of approximately 560 of the donors. An earlier analysis of 450 to 650 of the donors called V segments functional above 56.7% productive rearrangements and segregating when the between-donor standard deviation exceeded 5%. A statistical classification framework was built to diagnose cytomegalovirus status from the catalog of TCR beta chain sequences. A later analysis assigned V and J genes by comparing TCR nucleotide sequences with IMGT/GENE-DB human TR gene sequences. The TCRdist pipeline was used in a later analysis to assign CDR3 sequences and most-parsimonious VDJ recombination scenarios. In a later analysis, every TCR beta chain was defined by the combination of its CDR3 amino acid sequence and its V-gene family, and reads without a unique V-gene family were dropped. To address suspected cross-contamination and a sequencing artifact, a later analysis removed 550 to 750 highly shared, low-generation-probability nucleotide sequences. In a later analysis, a clonal expansion index was calculated for each public chain from normalized within-repertoire ranks of inferred template counts. In a later analysis, generation probabilities were computed using a VDJ recombination model fitted to out-of-frame rearrangements, and the results were checked against IGoR. A later analysis scored TCR-TCR, TCR-HLA and TCR-CMV co-occurrence with hypergeometric tests, applying a repertoire-size bias correction to TCR pairs. In a later analysis, false discovery rates were estimated by permuting HLA or CMV assignments 20 times. In a later analysis, co-occurring TCRs were grouped using DBSCAN, with TCRdist sequence similarity added in when clustering inside HLA-allele-positive subsets. Co-occurrence clustering excluded repertoires with fewer than 30,000 or more than 120,000 public chains, plus five with anomalous nucleotide sharing. TCRdb holds this immuneACCESS table with in-frame rearrangements only. Some clones are missing; in checked studies, unresolved V genes explain under half, and the rest has no known cause. The D gene and trimming were derived from the DNA, and the V and J assignments and clone size from that table. A total of 97,000 or so clones appear in this sample, around 57% of them only once. The ten most abundant clones make up about 4.4% of the sample.

The cohort consisted of approximately 690 healthy bone marrow donors. All cohort members were sampled while nominally healthy, although unrecorded immune exposures were likely present. Of the 670 or so cohort members, about 280 had positive CMV serostatus and roughly 350 had negative CMV serostatus, and CMV serostatus was not recorded for the donor. A peripheral blood sample was collected from each donor, and TCR beta sequencing was performed on peripheral blood mononuclear cells. Genomic DNA was extracted from the blood cell samples with the Qiagen DNeasy Blood Extraction Kit. Reading from cysteine to phenylalanine, the CDR3 counts 16 amino acids. Of the read, only the CDR3 DNA is kept; its 48 bases are in frame from base 1. CDR1 KGHSH and CDR2 LQKENI are derived from the germline V gene.

The rearranged segments are TRBV18 and TRBJ2-5, with TRBD2 matching 7 junction bases. The J call may be incorrect, as the DNA end agrees better with TRBJ2-7. What was sequenced was PBMCs. The clonotype was recovered from a human donor in good health. The encoded CDR3 is CASSPRASGSSYEQYF. In nucleotide form, the sequence is TGTGCCAGCTCACCAAGGGCTAGCGGCAGCTCCTACGAGCAGTACTTC.